This T cell receptor beta chain was profiled in a study of blood T cells in healthy people across ages. A second PCR of about 7 to 12 cycles used a sample-barcoded 5' primer and a J-beta primer mix. Each CDR3 protein gets one entry after TCRdb re-called the 5' RACE reads with MiXCR. In the table there are about 1.6 million distinct CDR3 sequences, roughly a third of which are singletons. The CDR3 is made up of 16 amino acids. The junction had 9 bases not matched to a gene; V was cut back by 6 bases and J by 5 bases. CDR1 and CDR2 from the germline V gene are SEHNR and FQNEAQ (reference sequence). This TCR came from a woman in her thirties in good health. V and J are TRBV7-9 and TRBJ2-1; 11 bases match TRBD2. The sample comprised blood. The CDR3 protein is CASSSPTSGRDNEQFF. In nucleotides, the CDR3 is TGTGCCAGCAGTTCCCCAACTAGCGGGAGAGACAATGAGCAGTTCTTC.